The T cell receptor beta chain under discussion was sequenced for a study of cytomegalovirus exposure and HLA in healthy donors (dated by TCRdb to about 2017). Concerning the study at large: In an earlier analysis of 550 to 750 of the donors, approximately 260 Gb of sequence data and some 100 million unique TCR beta sequences from about 179 million T cells were reported. Genome-wide SNP genotypes for about 65% of the 666 donors were used in a later genetic analysis, which treated that subset as a discovery cohort. The study aimed to test whether signatures of past pathogen exposure could be identified by cataloging public T cell receptors. All discovery cohort repertoires had been generated using a single sequencing platform. In an earlier analysis of 550 to 700 of the donors, high-throughput TCR beta sequencing was used to judge whether each TCR beta V gene segment behaved as functional or pseudogenic. Because of strong linkage in the cohort, roughly five DR-DQ haplotypes were treated as single units for association and clustering. A separate validation cohort of more than 100 different subjects was used in addition to the approximately 700-subject first cohort. Across about 380 genotyped donors of the cohort, an average of approximately 220,000 unique TCR beta nucleotide sequences per donor were sequenced, and 15% to 20% of those sequences were non-productive. Using immunosequencing, the study profiled T cell repertoires from 666 subjects and related those repertoires to cytomegalovirus serostatus. To study patterns of TCR occurrence, a later analysis re-analyzed previously published TCR beta repertoires from several hundred donors and added high-resolution HLA genotyping. Roughly 300 gigabases of sequencing data and roughly 80 million unique TCR sequences made up an early release that covered around 640 HLA-typed donors. To predict cytomegalovirus infection status, the study combined high-throughput TCR immunosequencing, statistical association of individual TCRs with disease status, and machine learning. HLA typing covered class I and class II loci at four-digit resolution. The number of typed donors differed by locus: about 620-630 for A, B, C, DRB1 and DQB1; approximately 520 for DQA1; fewer than 610 for DPA1; and some 430 for DPB1. Among the 398 genotyped donors, approximately 77% belonged to the genetic ancestry cluster associated with self-reported Caucasian donors. Rather than using new phenotypic data, the later analysis identified candidate immune exposures from TCR beta sequences and from how often those sequences occurred across donors. Alongside the repertoire data, information on donor age, sex, ethnicity and CMV serostatus was compiled.

Results and caveats for the whole study, not just this receptor: The classifier was reported to diagnose cytomegalovirus status with high specificity and sensitivity in both the original cohort and the validation cohort. In this cohort, only TCR beta chains were sequenced, and detectable features were limited by the absence of alpha or paired-chain data. V-gene and J-gene trimming of TCR beta chains was associated with a missense DCLRE1C variant in a later genetic analysis, and the association was replicated in an independent cohort. In a later analysis, the rate of TCR association differed among HLA loci, with DRB1 alleles having the most associated TCRs and HLA-C alleles having the fewest. When HLA alleles, especially DR and DQ, strongly co-occurred, attributing TCR associations to individual alleles was difficult. According to a later analysis, most CMV-associated TCR beta chains appeared to be HLA-restricted, and the HLA associations seemed to be driven largely by CMV exposure. A later analysis found that HLA-associated TCR beta chains were more clonally expanded and had lower generation probabilities than equally common non-associated chains. A later analysis associated 16,951 TCR beta sequences with specific HLA alleles at a false discovery rate of 0.05. Some IMGT-functional V segments, including TRBV6-2 and TRBV6-3, could not be told apart with the 87-base-pair reads, so those segments were excluded. A cluster of highly shared sequence variants was judged likely to represent a technical artifact of the sequencing pipeline. Because HLA typing was unavailable for some donors at each locus, only the typed subset was used in association tests. Linkage disequilibrium might explain the correlated functional status among segregating V segments, but an unknown experimental factor could not be ruled out. Across donors, most TCR sequences were observed very rarely, whereas some public TCRs were present in many individuals. The only immune exposure information available for the cohort was CMV serostatus. The earlier analysis of approximately 560 of the donors excluded seventeen rarely observed V segments, including chromosome 9 orphons, because counts were too low. According to the authors, the approach could potentially be generalized to other disease states and immunological phenotypes. Broadly in line with IMGT annotations, most TCR beta V segments showed up in productive rearrangements about 87% or about 30% of the time in an earlier analysis of approximately 640 of the donors. In vitro tests confirmed that a few of the cytomegalovirus-associated TCR beta chains recognize cytomegalovirus antigens. In a later genetic analysis, fewer N-insertions in productive TCRs were reported among donors in an Asian-associated ancestry cluster than the roughly 640-donor mean. Roughly uniform sequencing depth across donors was assumed in presence/absence analyses, although this assumption may not hold. A later analysis reported that several top co-occurrence clusters appeared linked to parvovirus B19, influenza, CMV and Epstein-Barr virus. The study gave a list of 150 to 200 TCR beta chains associated with cytomegalovirus. A further reported finding was that TCR beta sequences accurately predicted the HLA-A and HLA-B alleles for most subjects in the first cohort.

The library was produced with the immunoSEQ multiplex PCR assay. A mixture of 60 forward primers for TCR Vbeta segments and 13 reverse primers for TCR Jbeta segments was used in the multiplex PCR. The CDR3 region of rearranged TCR beta genes was amplified from genomic DNA with a multiplex PCR assay. Amplified TCR beta libraries were sequenced as 87-base-pair reads on the Illumina HiSeq System. On the study's bioinformatics: In a later analysis, tens of millions of unique TCR beta chains were counted across the roughly 610 repertoires, and approximately 11 million of these chains were shared by at least two donors. Raw reads were error-corrected and collapsed into unique sequences with a nearest-neighbor algorithm that merged closely related sequences to remove PCR and sequencing errors. To assign V, D and J gene segments, CDR3 sequences were aligned to IMGT reference sequences. For a sequence to be retained, at least a six-nucleotide match to both a V gene segment and a J gene segment was required. A rearrangement was called productive if the CDR3 had no stop codons and remained in frame with V and J, and every other rearrangement was called non-productive. Following IMGT convention, CDR3 was defined as the stretch from the second conserved V-encoded cysteine to the conserved J-encoded phenylalanine. Sequences without an unambiguous match to a single V gene segment were excluded from the earlier analysis of about 600 of the donors. An earlier analysis of a few hundred of the donors called V segments functional above 56.7% productive rearrangements and segregating when the between-donor standard deviation exceeded 5%. To diagnose cytomegalovirus status from the catalog of TCR beta chain sequences, a statistical classification framework was built. A later analysis assigned V and J genes by comparing TCR nucleotide sequences with IMGT/GENE-DB human TR gene sequences. Using the TCRdist pipeline, a later analysis assigned CDR3 sequences along with most-parsimonious VDJ recombination scenarios. In a later analysis, each TCR beta chain was defined by its CDR3 amino acid sequence together with its V-gene family, and reads without a unique V-gene family were excluded. A later analysis removed over 500 highly shared, low-generation-probability nucleotide sequences to deal with suspected cross-contamination and a sequencing artifact. A later analysis calculated a clonal expansion index for each public chain from normalized within-repertoire ranks of inferred template counts. A later analysis computed generation probabilities with a VDJ recombination model fitted to out-of-frame rearrangements, and checked the results against IGoR. In a later analysis, hypergeometric tests were used to score TCR-TCR, TCR-HLA and TCR-CMV co-occurrence, with a repertoire-size bias correction applied to TCR pairs. False discovery rates were estimated in a later analysis by permuting HLA or CMV assignments 20 times. In a later analysis, co-occurring TCRs were grouped using DBSCAN, and TCRdist sequence similarity was added for clustering within HLA-allele-positive subsets. Repertoires with fewer than 30,000 or more than 120,000 public chains, plus five repertoires with anomalous nucleotide sharing, were excluded from co-occurrence clustering. TCRdb provides this immuneACCESS table in a form limited to in-frame rearrangements. Some clones are lacking; in checked studies, under half of them reflect an unresolved V gene, and why the rest are absent is not known. D and trimming were read from the DNA, whereas the V and J calls and clone size are those reported in that table. This sample gives over 150,000 clones in total; roughly three quarters of them show up just once. 7.4% of the sample lies in the top ten.

This clone was picked up a small number of times. Its cognate antigen has yet to be identified. One base away there is no much larger clone; base qualities are not given. The cohort comprised more than 550 healthy bone marrow donors. At the time of sampling, every cohort member was nominally healthy, though immune exposures that went unrecorded were likely present. The donor was CMV seropositive and was included in the group of some 290 seropositive cohort members. A peripheral blood sample was collected from each donor, and TCR beta sequencing was performed on peripheral blood mononuclear cells. The Qiagen DNeasy Blood Extraction Kit was used to extract genomic DNA from the blood cell samples. V lost 3 bases and J lost 8 bases; the stretch between them is 23 bases long. The CDR3 measures 16 amino acids from cysteine to phenylalanine. Only the CDR3 DNA stays, 48 bases, in frame from base 1. CDR1 and CDR2 (SGHRS, YFSETQ) derive from the germline V gene.

The V and J genes are TRBV5-1 and TRBJ1-2, with the D segment identity uncertain. The TCR comes from a male donor in good health and CMV-seropositive. The specimen sequenced was PBMCs. The DNA sequence is TGCGCCAGCAGCTCGGGAAGAGAACCCTCGGGAGAAGGCTACACCTTC. It specifies CASSSGREPSGEGYTF.